This record concerns one TCR beta chain sequence. The data were taken from a study of metastatic and nonmetastatic thyroid tumors. Study details: Patients with malignant and benign thyroid disease provided blood and tumor or nodule tissue, whose repertoires were compared.

Thyroid surgery was performed in patients who had received no treatment beforehand. Through MiXCR, TCRdb re-clonotyped the PCR reads. Here the sample spans roughly 30,000 clones, about 3.7% being singletons. Sequencing was carried out using blood. This TCR was sampled from a male donor with papillary thyroid cancer or a benign thyroid nodule (not recorded which). Some clones in this sample may be carry-over from other donors' samples.

The CDR3 bases are TGCAGTGCTATTGAGGGAAGGAGGAACACTACAGCTTTCTTT. Translation: CSAIEGRRNTTAFF. The rearrangement uses TRBV20-1 and TRBJ1-1, with no clear D. This CDR3 region has 14 residues. Germline CDR1 and CDR2: DFQATT and SNEGSKA (reference sequence). Trimming pared 4 bases from V and 10 bases from J, leaving 22 bases between.